This TCR beta chain is drawn from a study of cytomegalovirus exposure and HLA in healthy donors. Study as a whole: A data release that came early held approximately 85 million unique TCRs from HLA-typed donors.

V gave up 0 bases and J gave up 2 bases; unmatched junction bases: 1. This CDR3 is built from 15 residues. Germline-derived CDR1 and CDR2 are SGHTA and FQGTGA. Both 60 Vbeta primers and 13 Jbeta primers went into the PCR. Profiling relied on immunoSEQ multiplex PCR, and the TCRdb table lists in-frame clones only, not all of them. Of 95,000 to 120,000 clones listed, over 70% are singletons. The material sequenced was PBMCs. The rearrangement uses TRBV7-3 and TRBJ2-1, with TRBD2 matching over 7 bases. The TCR comes from a woman between 35 and 50 years old in good health and CMV-seropositive. This CDR3 is CASSLTGGTYNEQFF. CDR3 nucleotides: TGTGCCAGCAGCTTAACGGGAGGGACCTACAATGAGCAGTTCTTC.